This TCR beta chain was recorded in a study of blood T cell repertoires in COVID-19. Study summary: Sites in the United States, Italy and Spain provided acute and convalescent COVID-19 samples. T cells, B-cell-depleted T cells, or PBMCs supplied cDNA or gDNA.

Germline V gives CDR1 MNHEY, CDR2 SVGAGI. The CDR3 extends over 15 amino acids. The junction had 5 bases not matched to a gene; V was cut back by 3 bases and J by 1 base. As originally analysed: Using reference gene primer amplification, nucleated cell counts were estimated. Produced via immunoSEQ multiplex PCR; TCRdb's table is partial and in-frame only. Clone size and V and J calls were adopted from that table, with D and trimming inferred from the DNA. The sample includes 150,000 to 200,000 clones, around 82% of them seen just once. The sequenced material came from peripheral blood. This receptor was identified in a woman at least 80 years old with active or convalescent COVID-19. The genes are TRBV6-5 and TRBJ1-1, with TRBD1 identical over 7 bases. The CDR3 protein is CASSYRGQANTEAFF. The CDR3 DNA reads as TGTGCCAGCAGTTATAGGGGGCAGGCGAACACTGAAGCTTTCTTT.